This T cell receptor (beta chain) was profiled in a study of graft-versus-host responses after intestinal transplantation. Assay: immunoSEQ multiplex PCR; the TCRdb copy retains only in-frame clones and omits some. The sample holds over 100,000 clones, more than 90% seen once. This clone was observed once. Its antigen is not known. The receptor was isolated from a human donor who was the organ donor for an intestinal transplant. This sample comprised unstimulated CD4+ T cells sorted from spleen or lymph node cells, obtained before transplant.

The CDR3 DNA reads TGTGCCAGCAGCACGAGACCGGGACAGGGGGCACACGAGCAGTACTTC. Its protein is CASSTRPGQGAHEQYF. This chain uses TRBV7-2 with TRBJ2-7, with 12 nucleotides matching TRBD1. The germline V gene has CDR1 SGHTA and CDR2 FQGNSA. This CDR3 is 16 amino acids long. The ends lost 5 bases at V and 5 bases at J; junction bases unmatched: 10.